This TCR beta chain emerged from a study of shared clonotypes between healthy human individuals. Study as a whole: Participating donors consisted of a couple of women and a few men aged 18 to 49. Researchers assigned three CD4 naive, three CD4 memory, two CD8 naive and one CD8 memory plate to each donor.

Per the study methods: There were no quality scores in the junction-only immunoSEQ sequences, so filtering differed. Sequenced by immunoSEQ multiplex PCR; TCRdb stores in-frame clones only, minus some. From that table come the V and J calls and clone size; the DNA was used to work out D and trimming. Among about 590,000 clones, around 95% were seen once, and the ten largest hold roughly 0.1%. CD45RO-negative cells were positively selected for CCR7, leaving out terminally differentiated effector memory CD45RA+ cells. Every donor was a Caucasian adult from Nashville, Tennessee. The sequence was obtained from a woman aged 25-40 years in good health. Sequencing was done on a sample of naive CD8+ T cells sorted from blood.

For the CDR3, the DNA is TGTGCCAGCAGTGAAATCGGGGTTTACTCCTACAATGAGCAGTTCTTC. It encodes CASSEIGVYSYNEQFF. The V gene is TRBV25-1, the J gene TRBJ2-1; possible D gene TRBD2, 5 bases. The V and J ends lost 2 bases and 0 bases respectively, with 11 bases between them. Germline V gene sequence: CDR1 MGHDK, CDR2 SYGVNS. This CDR3 contains 16 residues.